This passage covers 5 T cell receptor beta chains from one sample sequenced in a study of control samples from healthy donors and cancer patients. Sequencing was performed with immunoSEQ multiplex PCR; in TCRdb, only in-frame clones are kept and a portion is missing. The repertoire holds 20,000 to 30,000 clones, with 82% as singletons. Sequencing was carried out using PBMCs. Receptors originate from a man aged 60-69 years with colorectal cancer.

The chain carries TRBV21-1 and TRBJ1-1; the table's D gene call, TRBD1, was not cross checked with the DNA. TRBV21-1 is designated a pseudogene. CDR3 size: 13 residues. CDR3 bases: TGTGCCAGCAGCCGGGACAGGGATTTGGGTGCTTTCTTT. This gives the protein CASSRDRDLGAFF.

The chain carries TRBV19 and TRBJ2-3; 9 positions match TRBD1. The CDR3 has 14 residues. CDR1 and CDR2 (germline): LNHDA, SQIVND (reference sequence). The V and J ends lost 5 bases and 5 bases, in that order; junction bases with no gene match: 5. In nucleotides, the CDR3 is TGTGCCAGTAGTCAGGGACAGGGAATAGATACGCAGTATTTT. Translation: CASSQGQGIDTQYF.

V and J are TRBV5-1 and TRBJ2-1; D remains unclear. V lost 4 bases and J lost 3, with 23 bases in between. The germline V gene encodes CDR1 SGHRS and CDR2 YFSETQ. The CDR3 spans 18 residues. The CDR3 DNA sequence: TGCGCCAGCAGCCAAGCTTTCTCGGGCCTAGATCGCTACAATGAGCAGTTCTTC. It is translated as CASSQAFSGLDRYNEQFF.

The rearrangement joins TRBV2 to TRBJ2-5; 7 bases agree with TRBD2. Trimming cost V 3 bases and J 3 bases; bases outside gene matches: 10. The CDR3 extends over 16 amino acids. Looked up from germline, CDR1 is SNHLY and CDR2 is FYNNEI. The CDR3 nucleotides are TGTGCCAGCAGTGAGGGGGGGGTTAATCTGGAAGAGACCCAGTACTTC. Translation gives CASSEGGVNLEETQYF.

This chain joins TRBV5-1 and TRBJ2-7, with D maybe TRBD2 (5 bases). V was cut by 0 bases and J by 0 bases, with 7 bases left in between. Germline lookup yields CDR1 SGHRS and CDR2 YFSETQ. CDR3 size: 14 residues. DNA of the CDR3: TGCGCCAGCAGCTTGGAAGGAGGCTCCTACGAGCAGTACTTC. Encoded protein: CASSLEGGSYEQYF.